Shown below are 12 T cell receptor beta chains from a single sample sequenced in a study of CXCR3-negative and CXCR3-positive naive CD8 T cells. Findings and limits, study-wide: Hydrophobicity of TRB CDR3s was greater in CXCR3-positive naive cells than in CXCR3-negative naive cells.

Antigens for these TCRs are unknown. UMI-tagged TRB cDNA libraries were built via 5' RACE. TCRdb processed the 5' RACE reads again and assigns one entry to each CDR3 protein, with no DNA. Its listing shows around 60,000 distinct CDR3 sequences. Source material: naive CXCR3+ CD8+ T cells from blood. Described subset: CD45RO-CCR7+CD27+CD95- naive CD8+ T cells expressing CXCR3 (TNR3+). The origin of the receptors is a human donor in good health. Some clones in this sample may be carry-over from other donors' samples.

The CDR3 loop is CATSDLQGTGFTGELFF. The genes are TRBV24-1 and TRBJ2-2; with no DNA, the TCRdb D assignment of TRBD1 cannot be verified. Germline V lookup: CDR1 KGHDR, CDR2 SFDVKD. There are 17 residues in the CDR3.

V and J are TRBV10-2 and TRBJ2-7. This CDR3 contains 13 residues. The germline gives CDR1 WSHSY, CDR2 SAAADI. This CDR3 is CASTWTISYEQYF.

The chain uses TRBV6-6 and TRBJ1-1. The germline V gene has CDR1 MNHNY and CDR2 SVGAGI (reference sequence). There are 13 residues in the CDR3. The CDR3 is CASSYGWNTEAFF.

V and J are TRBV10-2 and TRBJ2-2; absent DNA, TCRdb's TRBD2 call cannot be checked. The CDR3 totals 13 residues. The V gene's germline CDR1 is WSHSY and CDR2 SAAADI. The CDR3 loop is CARGTSNTGELFF.

This CDR3 is CASYSTGGINNEQFF. The chain has TRBV6-2 or TRBV6-3 and TRBJ2-1; TCRdb's assignment of TRBD1 cannot be checked, as there is no DNA. The CDR3 loop spans 15 amino acids. CDR1 MNHEY and CDR2 SVGEGT come from the germline V gene.

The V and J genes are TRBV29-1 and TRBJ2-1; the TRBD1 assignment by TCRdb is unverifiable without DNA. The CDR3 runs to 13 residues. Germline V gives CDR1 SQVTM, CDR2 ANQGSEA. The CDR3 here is CSVAQGYYNEQFF.

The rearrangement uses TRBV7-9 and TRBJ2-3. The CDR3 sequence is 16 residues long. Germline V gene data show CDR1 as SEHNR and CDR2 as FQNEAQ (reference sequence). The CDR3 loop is CASRSTTTSSTDTQYF. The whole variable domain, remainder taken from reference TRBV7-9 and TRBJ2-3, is DTGVSQNPRHKITKRGQNVTFRCDPISEHNRLYWYRQTLGQGPEFLTYFQNEAQLEKSRLLSDRFSAERPKGSFSTLEIQRTEQGDSAMYLCASRSTTTSSTDTQYFGPGTRLTVL.

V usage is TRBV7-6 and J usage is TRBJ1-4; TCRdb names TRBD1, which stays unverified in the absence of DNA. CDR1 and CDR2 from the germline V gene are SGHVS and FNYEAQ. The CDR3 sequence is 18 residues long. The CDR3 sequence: CASSLNPDSTSTNEKLFF.

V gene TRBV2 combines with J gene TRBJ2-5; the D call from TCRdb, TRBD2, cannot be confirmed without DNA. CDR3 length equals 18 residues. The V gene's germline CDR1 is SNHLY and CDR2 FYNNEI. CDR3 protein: CASSEFPLLAASGKTQYF.

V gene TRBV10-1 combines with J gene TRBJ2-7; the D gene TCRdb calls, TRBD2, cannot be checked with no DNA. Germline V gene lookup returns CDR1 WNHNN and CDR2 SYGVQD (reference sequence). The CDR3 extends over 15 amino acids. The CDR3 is CASSPKRGEGYEQYF.

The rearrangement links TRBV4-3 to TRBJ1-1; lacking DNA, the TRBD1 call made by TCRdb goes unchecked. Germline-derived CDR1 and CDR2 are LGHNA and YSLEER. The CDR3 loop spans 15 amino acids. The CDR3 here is CASSQDRQPNTEAFF.

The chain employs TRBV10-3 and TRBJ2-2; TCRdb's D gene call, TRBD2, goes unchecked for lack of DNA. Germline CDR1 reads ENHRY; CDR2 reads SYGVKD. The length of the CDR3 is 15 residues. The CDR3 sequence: CAISGTSGGSRELFF.